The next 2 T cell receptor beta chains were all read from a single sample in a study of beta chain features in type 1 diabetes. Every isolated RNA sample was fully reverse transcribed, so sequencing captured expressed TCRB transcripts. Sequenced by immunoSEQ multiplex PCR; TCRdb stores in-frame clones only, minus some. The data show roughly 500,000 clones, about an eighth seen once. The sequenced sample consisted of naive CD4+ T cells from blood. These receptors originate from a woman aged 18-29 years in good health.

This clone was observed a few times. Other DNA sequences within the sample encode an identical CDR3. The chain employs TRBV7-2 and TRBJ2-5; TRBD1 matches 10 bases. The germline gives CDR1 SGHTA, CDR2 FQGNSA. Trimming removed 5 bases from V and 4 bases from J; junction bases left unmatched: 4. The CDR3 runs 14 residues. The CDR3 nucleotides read TGTGCCAGCAGCCCCAGGACAGGGGGAGAGACCCAGTACTTC. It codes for CASSPRTGGETQYF.

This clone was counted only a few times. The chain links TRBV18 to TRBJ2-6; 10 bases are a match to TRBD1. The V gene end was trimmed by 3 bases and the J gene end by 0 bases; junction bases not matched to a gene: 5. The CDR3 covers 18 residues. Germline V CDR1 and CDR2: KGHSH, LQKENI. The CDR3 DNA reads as TGTGCCAGCTCACCCGGGACAGGGGTGAGCTCTGGGGCCAACGTCCTGACTTTC. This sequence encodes CASSPGTGVSSGANVLTF.